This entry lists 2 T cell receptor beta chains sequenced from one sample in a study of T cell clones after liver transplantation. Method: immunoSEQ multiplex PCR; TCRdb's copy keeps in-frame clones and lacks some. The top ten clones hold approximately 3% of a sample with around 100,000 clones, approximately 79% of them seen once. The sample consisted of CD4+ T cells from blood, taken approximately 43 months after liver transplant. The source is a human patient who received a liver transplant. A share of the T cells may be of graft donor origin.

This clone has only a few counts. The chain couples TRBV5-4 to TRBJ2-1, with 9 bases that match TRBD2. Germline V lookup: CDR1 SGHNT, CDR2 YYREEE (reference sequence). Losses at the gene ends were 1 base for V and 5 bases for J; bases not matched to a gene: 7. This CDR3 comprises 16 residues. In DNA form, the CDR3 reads TGTGCCAGCAGCTTGAGGCTAGCGGGGCCGAACAATGAGCAGTTCTTC. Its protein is CASSLRLAGPNNEQFF.

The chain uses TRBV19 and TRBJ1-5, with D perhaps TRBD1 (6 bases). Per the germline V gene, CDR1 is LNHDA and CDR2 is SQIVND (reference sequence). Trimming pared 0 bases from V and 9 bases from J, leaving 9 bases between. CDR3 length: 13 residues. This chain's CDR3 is CASSIERGGPQHF. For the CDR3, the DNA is TGTGCCAGTAGTATAGAAAGGGGGGGGCCCCAGCATTTT.